This TCR beta chain was obtained from a study of T cell responses to AZD1222 COVID-19 vaccine. In the case of this clone: Its specificity is not known.

Here immunoSEQ multiplex PCR was the method, and the copy in TCRdb shows in-frame clones only, minus some. The profile shows 150,000 or so clones, roughly 94% of them singletons. Whole-study results and caveats: Repertoire sampling occurred only after the peak T cell response. As reported, nearly half of all spike-specific TCRs target variant regions that are unmutated. With two AZD1222 doses given, Spike-specific TCR breadth and depth both rose. White British people made up most donors, females outnumbered males, and clonal diversity was possibly underestimated.

This specimen consisted of peripheral blood, obtained 28 days after the second AZD1222 dose. The clonotype was recovered from an adult who received the AZD1222 COVID-19 vaccine.

The CDR3 spells CASSPPNGPLRDNEQFF. The CDR3 bases are TGTGCCAGCTCACCACCGAACGGGCCCTTGAGGGACAATGAGCAGTTCTTC. The gene calls are TRBV18 and TRBJ2-1, with D perhaps matching TRBD2 (5 bases). Germline V lookup: CDR1 KGHSH, CDR2 LQKENI. The CDR3 has 17 residues. Trimming shortened V by 0 bases and J by 5 bases, and 17 bases separated the two germline ends.